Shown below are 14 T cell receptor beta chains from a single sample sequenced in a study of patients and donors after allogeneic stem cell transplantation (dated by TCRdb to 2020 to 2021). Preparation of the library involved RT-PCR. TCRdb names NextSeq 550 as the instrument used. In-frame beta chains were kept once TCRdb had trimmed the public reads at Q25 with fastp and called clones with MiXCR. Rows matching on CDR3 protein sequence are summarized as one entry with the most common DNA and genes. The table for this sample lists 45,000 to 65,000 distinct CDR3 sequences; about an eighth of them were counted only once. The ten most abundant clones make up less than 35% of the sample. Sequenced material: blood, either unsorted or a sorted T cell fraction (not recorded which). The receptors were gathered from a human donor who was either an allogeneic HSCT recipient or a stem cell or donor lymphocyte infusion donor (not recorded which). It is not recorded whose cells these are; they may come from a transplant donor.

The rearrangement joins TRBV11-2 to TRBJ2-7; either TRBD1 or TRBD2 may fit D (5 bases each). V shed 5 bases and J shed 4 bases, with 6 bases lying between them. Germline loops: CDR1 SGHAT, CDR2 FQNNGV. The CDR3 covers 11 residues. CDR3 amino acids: CASSEGYEQYF. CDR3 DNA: TGTGCCAGCAGCGAGGGGTACGAGCAGTACTTC. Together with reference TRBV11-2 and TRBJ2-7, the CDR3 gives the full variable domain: EAGVAQSPRYKIIEKRQSVAFWCNPISGHATLYWYQQILGQGPKLLIQFQNNGVVDDSQLPKDRFSAERLKGVDSTLKIQPAKLEDSAVYLCASSEGYEQYFGPGTRLTVT.

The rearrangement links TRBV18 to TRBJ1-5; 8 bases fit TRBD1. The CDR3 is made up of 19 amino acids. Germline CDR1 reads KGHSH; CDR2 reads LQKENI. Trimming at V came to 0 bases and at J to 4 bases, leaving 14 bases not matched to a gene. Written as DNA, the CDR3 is TGTGCCAGCTCACCACCCGCTCGAGCGGGACAGGCCCATAATCAGCCCCAGCATTTT. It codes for CASSPPARAGQAHNQPQHF.

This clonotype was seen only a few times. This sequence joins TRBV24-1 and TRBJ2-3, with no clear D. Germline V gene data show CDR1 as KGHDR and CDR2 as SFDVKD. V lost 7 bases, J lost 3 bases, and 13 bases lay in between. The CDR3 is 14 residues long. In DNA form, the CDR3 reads TGTGCCACCAGCAATCCCGGGCTTACAGATACGCAGTATTTT. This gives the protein CATSNPGLTDTQYF.

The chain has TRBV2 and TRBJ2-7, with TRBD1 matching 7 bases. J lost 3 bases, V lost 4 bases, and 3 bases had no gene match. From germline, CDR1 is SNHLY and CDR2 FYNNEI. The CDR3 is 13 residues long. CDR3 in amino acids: CASSVAGGYEQYF. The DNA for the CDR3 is TGTGCCAGCAGTGTGGCAGGGGGCTACGAGCAGTACTTC.

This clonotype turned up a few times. The CDR3 nucleotides read TGTGCCAGCAGCTTAGAACTAGCGGGAGTTAGTTTCAATGAGCAGTTCTTC. It codes for CASSLELAGVSFNEQFF. This chain connects TRBV7-8 to TRBJ2-1; 11 bases fit TRBD2. The germline V gene has CDR1 SGHVS and CDR2 FQNEAQ. The CDR3 is 17 amino acids. V was clipped by 1 base and J by 6 bases; unmatched bases: 8.

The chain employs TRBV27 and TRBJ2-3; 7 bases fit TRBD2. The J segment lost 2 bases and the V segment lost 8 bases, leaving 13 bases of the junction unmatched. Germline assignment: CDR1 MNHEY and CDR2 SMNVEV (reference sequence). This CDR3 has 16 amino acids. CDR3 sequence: CASGGTTTTHTDTQYF. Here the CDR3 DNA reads TGTGCCAGCGGCGGGACTACTACCACCCACACAGATACGCAGTATTTT.

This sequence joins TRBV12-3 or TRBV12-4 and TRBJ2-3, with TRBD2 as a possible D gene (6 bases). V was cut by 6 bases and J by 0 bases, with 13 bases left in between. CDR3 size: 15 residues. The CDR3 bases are TGTGCCAGCAGGCCGACCGGGACTAGCACAGATACGCAGTATTTT. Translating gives CASRPTGTSTDTQYF.

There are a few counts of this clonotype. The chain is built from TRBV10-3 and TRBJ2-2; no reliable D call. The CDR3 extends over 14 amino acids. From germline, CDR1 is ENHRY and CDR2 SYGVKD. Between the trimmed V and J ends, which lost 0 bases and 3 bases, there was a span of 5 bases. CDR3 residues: CAISESVDTGELFF. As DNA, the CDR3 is TGTGCCATCAGTGAGTCTGTAGACACCGGGGAGCTGTTTTTT.

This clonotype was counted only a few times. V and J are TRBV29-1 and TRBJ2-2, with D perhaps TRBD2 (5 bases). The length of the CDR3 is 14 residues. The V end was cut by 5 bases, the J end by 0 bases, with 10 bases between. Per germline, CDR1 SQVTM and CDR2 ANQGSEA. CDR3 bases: TGCAGCGTTTCGGGGTACTCGAACACCGGGGAGCTGTTTTTT. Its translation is CSVSGYSNTGELFF.

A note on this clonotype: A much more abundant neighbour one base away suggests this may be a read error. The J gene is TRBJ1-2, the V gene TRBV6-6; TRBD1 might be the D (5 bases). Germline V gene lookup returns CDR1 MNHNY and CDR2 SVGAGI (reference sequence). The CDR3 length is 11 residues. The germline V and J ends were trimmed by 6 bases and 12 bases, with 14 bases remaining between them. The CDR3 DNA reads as TGTGCCAGCAGCCTCACATGGGACGACACCTTC. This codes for CASSLTWDDTF.

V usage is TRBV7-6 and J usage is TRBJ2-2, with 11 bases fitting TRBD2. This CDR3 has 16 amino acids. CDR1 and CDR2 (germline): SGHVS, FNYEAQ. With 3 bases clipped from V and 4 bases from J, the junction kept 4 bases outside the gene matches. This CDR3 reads CASSFTTSGSTGELFF. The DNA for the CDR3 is TGTGCCAGCAGCTTTACCACTAGCGGGAGCACCGGGGAGCTGTTTTTT.

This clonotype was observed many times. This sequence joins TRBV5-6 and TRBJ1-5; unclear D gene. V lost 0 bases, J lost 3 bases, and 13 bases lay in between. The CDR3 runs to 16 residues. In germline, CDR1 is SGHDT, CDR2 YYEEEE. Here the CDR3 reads CASSLGDRVNNQPQHF. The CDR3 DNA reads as TGTGCCAGCAGCTTGGGTGATAGGGTGAACAATCAGCCCCAGCATTTT.

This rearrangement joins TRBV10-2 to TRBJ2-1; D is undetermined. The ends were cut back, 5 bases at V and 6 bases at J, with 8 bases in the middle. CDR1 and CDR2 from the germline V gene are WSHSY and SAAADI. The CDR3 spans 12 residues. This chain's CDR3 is CASSHTSNEQFF. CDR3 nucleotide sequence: TGCGCCAGCAGTCATACTTCCAATGAGCAGTTCTTC.

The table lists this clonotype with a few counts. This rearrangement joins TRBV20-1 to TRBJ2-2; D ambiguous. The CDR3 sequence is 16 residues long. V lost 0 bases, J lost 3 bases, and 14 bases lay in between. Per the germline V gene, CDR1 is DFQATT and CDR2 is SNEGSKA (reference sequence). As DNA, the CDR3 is TGCAGTGCTAGAGACATGGACCAAACCTACACCGGGGAGCTGTTTTTT. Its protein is CSARDMDQTYTGELFF.